The entry that follows covers one T cell receptor (beta chain) sequence. The CDR3 covers 14 residues. Looked up from germline, CDR1 is LNHDA and CDR2 is SQIVND (reference sequence). V was trimmed by 6 bases and J by 3 bases, leaving 14 bases between them. The sample belongs to a study of radiotherapy plus CTLA-4 blockade in lung cancer. The protocol was immunoSEQ multiplex PCR, while the TCRdb copy is restricted to in-frame clones and leaves out a portion. The data hold about 97,000 clones, with about four fifths observed a single time. The chain has TRBV19 and TRBJ1-2, with D unclear. Sequencing used peripheral blood, obtained from a patient treated with radiotherapy plus ipilimumab. The receptor's source is a human donor with non-small cell lung cancer who had a partial response to radiotherapy plus ipilimumab. Some clones in this sample may be carry-over from other donors' samples. The chain's CDR3 is CASSKRRLDYGYTF. The CDR3 DNA reads as TGTGCCAGTAGCAAGCGGCGTCTGGACTATGGCTACACCTTC.